The rows below give T cell receptor beta chains drawn from one sample of a study of T cell responses to AZD1222 COVID-19 vaccine. Repertoires were generated with immunoSEQ multiplex PCR, while TCRdb's copy carries only in-frame clones and drops some. The sample carries about 94,000 clones, around nine tenths recorded once. Sequencing was performed on peripheral blood, taken on day 0 of AZD1222 vaccination. These receptors were collected from an adult in good health. The CDR3 runs from the conserved cysteine through the conserved F or W. The order of the fields is V gene, clone size, CDR3 length, CDR3 protein. Clone sizes are given selectively: once, few, many, or a class where the clone is expanded.

V: TRBV5-6
size: once
length: 14
CDR3: CASSQPGTSYEQYF

V: TRBV5-1
size: NA
length: 15
CDR3: CASSLEGSSTGELFF

V: TRBV11-1
size: NA
length: 13
CDR3: CASSFMQDTEAFF

V: TRBV10-3
size: NA
length: 13
CDR3: CAISDREGNIQYF

V: TRBV27
size: NA
length: 13
CDR3: CASRQGGYEKLFF

V: TRBV7-9
size: NA
length: 16
CDR3: CASSLGGGQGTDTQYF

V: TRBV19
size: NA
length: 14
CDR3: CASQRDSNTGELFF

V: TRBV11-2
size: NA
length: 16
CDR3: CASSLGGGWRADTQYF

V: TRBV9
size: once
length: 16
CDR3: CASSTPGGAVANEQFF

V: TRBV18
size: NA
length: 19
CDR3: CASSPLTGVSSFMNTEAFF

V: TRBV23-1
size: NA
length: 19
CDR3: CASSLHPREGYFYGYTIYF

V: TRBV30
size: NA
length: 14
CDR3: CAWSPGTGVEKQYF

V: TRBV30
size: NA
length: 18
CDR3: CAWSGRVGDVLGRETQYF

V: TRBV11-1
size: NA
length: 15
CDR3: CASSDRDRDGNEQFF

V: TRBV5-5
size: NA
length: 15
CDR3: CASSLYRDRNEKLFF

V: TRBV7-2
size: NA
length: 15
CDR3: CASSLDGGRVYGYTF

V: TRBV3-1/TRBV3-2
size: NA
length: 13
CDR3: CASSPVGGREQYF

V: TRBV27
size: NA
length: 13
CDR3: CASRVPGDYGYTF

V: TRBV5-4
size: once
length: 11
CDR3: CASSSGPEQYF

V: TRBV29-1
size: NA
length: 13
CDR3: CSVGRAVNQPQHF

V: TRBV5-5
size: once
length: 15
CDR3: CASSLAGGARQPQHF

V: TRBV15
size: NA
length: 13
CDR3: CATCPDYYNEQFF